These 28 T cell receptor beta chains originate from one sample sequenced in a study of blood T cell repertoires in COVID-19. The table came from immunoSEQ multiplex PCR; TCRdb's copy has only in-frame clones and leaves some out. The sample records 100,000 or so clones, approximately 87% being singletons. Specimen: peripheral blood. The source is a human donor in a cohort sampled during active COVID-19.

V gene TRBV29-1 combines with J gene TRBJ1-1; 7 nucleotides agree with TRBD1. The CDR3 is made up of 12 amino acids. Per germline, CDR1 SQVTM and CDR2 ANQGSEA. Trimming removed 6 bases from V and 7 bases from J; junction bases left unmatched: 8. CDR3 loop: CSVDQGVNEAFF. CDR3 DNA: TGCAGCGTCGACCAGGGGGTTAATGAAGCTTTCTTT.

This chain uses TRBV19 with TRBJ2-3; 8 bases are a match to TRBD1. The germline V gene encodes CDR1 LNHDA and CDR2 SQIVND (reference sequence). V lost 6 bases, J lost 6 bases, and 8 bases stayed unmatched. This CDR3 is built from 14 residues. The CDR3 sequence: CASSQGAWVDTQYF. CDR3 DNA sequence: TGTGCCAGTAGCCAGGGGGCTTGGGTGGATACGCAGTATTTT.

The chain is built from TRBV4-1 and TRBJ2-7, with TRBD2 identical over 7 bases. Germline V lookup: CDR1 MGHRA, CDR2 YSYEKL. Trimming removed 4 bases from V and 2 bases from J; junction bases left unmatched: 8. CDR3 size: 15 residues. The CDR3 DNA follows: TGCGCCAGCAGCCCGGCCGGGACTAATCCCTACGAGCAGTACTTC. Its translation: CASSPAGTNPYEQYF.

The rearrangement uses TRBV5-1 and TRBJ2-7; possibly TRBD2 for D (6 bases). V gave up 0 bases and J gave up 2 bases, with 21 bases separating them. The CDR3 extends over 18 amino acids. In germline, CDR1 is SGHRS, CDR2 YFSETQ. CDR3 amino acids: CASSLAILGGIRAYEQYF. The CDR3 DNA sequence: TGCGCCAGCAGCTTGGCCATTTTGGGCGGGATCAGGGCCTACGAGCAGTACTTC. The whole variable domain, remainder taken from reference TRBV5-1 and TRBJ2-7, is KAGVTQTPRYLIKTRGQQVTLSCSPISGHRSVSWYQQTPGQGLQFLFEYFSETQRNKGNFPGRFSGRQFSNSRSEMNVSTLELGDSALYLCASSLAILGGIRAYEQYFGPGTRLTVT.

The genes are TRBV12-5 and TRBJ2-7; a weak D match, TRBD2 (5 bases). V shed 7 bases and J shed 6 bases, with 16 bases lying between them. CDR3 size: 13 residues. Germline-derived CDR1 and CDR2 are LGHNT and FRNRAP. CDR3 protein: CASAQPGFGEQYF. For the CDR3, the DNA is TGTGCTAGTGCCCAACCGGGGTTCGGCGAGCAGTACTTC.

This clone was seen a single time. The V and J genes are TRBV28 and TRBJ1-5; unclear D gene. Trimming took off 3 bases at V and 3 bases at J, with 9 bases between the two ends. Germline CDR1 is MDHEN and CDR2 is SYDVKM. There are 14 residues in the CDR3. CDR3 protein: CASSFIPPNQPQHF. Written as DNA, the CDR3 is TGTGCCAGCAGTTTTATCCCCCCCAATCAGCCCCAGCATTTT.

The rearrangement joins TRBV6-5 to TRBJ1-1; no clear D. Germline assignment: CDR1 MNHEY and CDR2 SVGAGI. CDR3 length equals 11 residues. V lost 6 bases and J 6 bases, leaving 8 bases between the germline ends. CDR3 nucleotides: TGTGCCAGCAGGGGAGGGCCTGAAGCTTTCTTT. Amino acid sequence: CASRGGPEAFF.

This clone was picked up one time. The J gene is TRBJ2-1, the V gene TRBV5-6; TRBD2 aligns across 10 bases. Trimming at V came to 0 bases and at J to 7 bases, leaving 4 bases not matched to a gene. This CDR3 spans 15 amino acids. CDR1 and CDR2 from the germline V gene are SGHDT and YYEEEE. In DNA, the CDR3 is TGTGCCAGCAGCTTGGATAGCGGGAGGAGAAATGAGCAGTTCTTC. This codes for CASSLDSGRRNEQFF.

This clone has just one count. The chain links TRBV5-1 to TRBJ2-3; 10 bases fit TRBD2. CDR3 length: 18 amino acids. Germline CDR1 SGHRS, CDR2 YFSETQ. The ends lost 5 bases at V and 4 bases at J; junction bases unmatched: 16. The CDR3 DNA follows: TGCGCCAGCAGTAAGAGAAGTCGTCTAGCGGGAGCCGCAGATACGCAGTATTTT. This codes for CASSKRSRLAGAADTQYF.

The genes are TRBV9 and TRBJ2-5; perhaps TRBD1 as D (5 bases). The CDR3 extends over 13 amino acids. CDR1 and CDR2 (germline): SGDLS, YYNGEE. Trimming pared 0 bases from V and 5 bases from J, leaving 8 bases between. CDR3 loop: CASSVAGFETQYF. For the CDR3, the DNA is TGTGCCAGCAGCGTAGCAGGGTTCGAGACCCAGTACTTC. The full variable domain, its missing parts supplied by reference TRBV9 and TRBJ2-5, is DSGVTQTPKHLITATGQRVTLRCSPRSGDLSVYWYQQSLDQGLQFLIQYYNGEERAKGNILERFSAQQFPDLHSELNLSSLELGDSALYFCASSVAGFETQYFGPGTRLLVL.

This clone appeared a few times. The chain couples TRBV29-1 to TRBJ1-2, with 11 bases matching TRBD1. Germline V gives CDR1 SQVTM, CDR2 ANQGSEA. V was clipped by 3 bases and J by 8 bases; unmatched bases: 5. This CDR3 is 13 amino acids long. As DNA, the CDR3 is TGCAGCGTTGAGGGACAGGGGGTGCGGGGCTACACCTTC. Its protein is CSVEGQGVRGYTF.

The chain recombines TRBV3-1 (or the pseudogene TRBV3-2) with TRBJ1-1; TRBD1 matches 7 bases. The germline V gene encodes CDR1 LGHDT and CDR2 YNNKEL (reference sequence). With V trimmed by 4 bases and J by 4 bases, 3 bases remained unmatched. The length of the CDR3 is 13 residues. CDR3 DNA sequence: TGTGCCAGCAGCCGACAGGGTATCACTGAAGCTTTCTTT. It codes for CASSRQGITEAFF.

The CDR3 DNA follows: TGTGCCAGCAGTTTATCAGGGGGCGATGAAGCTTTCTTT. The encoded protein is CASSLSGGDEAFF. This chain links TRBV28 with TRBJ1-1, with TRBD1 matching 8 bases. The V gene's germline CDR1 is MDHEN and CDR2 SYDVKM. V shed 1 base, J shed 7 bases, and the junction held 2 bases outside the gene matches. The CDR3 has 13 residues.

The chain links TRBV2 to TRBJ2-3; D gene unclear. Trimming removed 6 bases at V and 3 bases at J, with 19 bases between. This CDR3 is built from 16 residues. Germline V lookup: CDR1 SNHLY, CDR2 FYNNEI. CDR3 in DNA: TGTGCCAGCAGCCAATACGCTGGCCACGGGACAGATACGCAGTATTTT. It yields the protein CASSQYAGHGTDTQYF.

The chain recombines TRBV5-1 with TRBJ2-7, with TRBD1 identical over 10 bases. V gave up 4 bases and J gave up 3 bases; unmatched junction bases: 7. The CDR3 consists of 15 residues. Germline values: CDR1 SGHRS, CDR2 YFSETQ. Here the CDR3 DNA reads TGCGCCAGCAGCGAATCTGGGACAGGGGTCTACGAGCAGTACTTC. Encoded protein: CASSESGTGVYEQYF.

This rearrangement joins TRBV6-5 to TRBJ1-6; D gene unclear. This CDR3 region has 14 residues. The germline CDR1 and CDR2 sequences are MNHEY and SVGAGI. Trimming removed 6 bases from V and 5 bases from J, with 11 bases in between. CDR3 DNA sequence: TGTGCCAGCAGCAAGACGGAGAATAATTCACCCCTCCACTTT. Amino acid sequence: CASSKTENNSPLHF.

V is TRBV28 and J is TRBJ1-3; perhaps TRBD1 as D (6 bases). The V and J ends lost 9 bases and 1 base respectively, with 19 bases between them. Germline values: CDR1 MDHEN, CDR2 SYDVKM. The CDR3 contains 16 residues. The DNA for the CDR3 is TGTGCCAGTCACCCGGCAGGGGTCCTTTCTGGAAACACCATATATTTT. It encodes CASHPAGVLSGNTIYF.

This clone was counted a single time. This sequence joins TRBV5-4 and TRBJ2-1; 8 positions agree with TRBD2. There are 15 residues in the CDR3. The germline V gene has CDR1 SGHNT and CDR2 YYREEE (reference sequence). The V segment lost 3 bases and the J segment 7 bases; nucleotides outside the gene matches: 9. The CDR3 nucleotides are TGTGCCAGCAGCTCAAGCGGGAGCCGAGGGAATGAGCAGTTCTTC. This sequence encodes CASSSSGSRGNEQFF.

The CDR3 loop reads CASSLGRSQETQYF. The CDR3, as DNA: TGTGCCAGCAGCTTAGGTCGGAGCCAAGAGACCCAGTACTTC. The chain has TRBV7-2 and TRBJ2-5; D is unclear. Germline CDR1 and CDR2: SGHTA and FQGNSA. Trimming removed 1 base from V and 1 base from J, with 7 bases in between. The CDR3 is 14 amino acids.

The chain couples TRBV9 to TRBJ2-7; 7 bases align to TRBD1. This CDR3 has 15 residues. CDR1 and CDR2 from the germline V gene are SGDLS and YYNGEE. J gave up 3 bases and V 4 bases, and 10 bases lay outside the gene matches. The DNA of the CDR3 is TGTGCCAGCAGCACCCAGACCGGGACAGACTACGAGCAGTACTTC. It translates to CASSTQTGTDYEQYF.

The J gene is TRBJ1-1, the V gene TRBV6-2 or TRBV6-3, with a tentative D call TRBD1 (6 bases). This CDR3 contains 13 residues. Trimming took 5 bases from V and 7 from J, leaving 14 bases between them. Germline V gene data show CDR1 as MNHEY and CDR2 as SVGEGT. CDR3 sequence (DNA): TGTGCCAGCAGTGATGCCCGAGGGGGTGAAGCTTTCTTT. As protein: CASSDARGGEAFF.

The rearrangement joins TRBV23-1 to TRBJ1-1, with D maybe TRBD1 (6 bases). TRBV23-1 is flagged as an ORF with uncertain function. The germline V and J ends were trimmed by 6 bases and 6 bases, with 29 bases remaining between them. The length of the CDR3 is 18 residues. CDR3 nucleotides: TGCGCCAGCAGGAAAGGACTTCCTAACAGGGAAAGAACACCTGAAGCTTTCTTT. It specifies CASRKGLPNRERTPEAFF.

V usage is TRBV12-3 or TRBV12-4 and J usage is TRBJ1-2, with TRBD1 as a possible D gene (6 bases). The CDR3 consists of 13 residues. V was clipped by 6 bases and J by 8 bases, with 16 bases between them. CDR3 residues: CASSAGGARGYTF. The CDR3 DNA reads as TGTGCCAGCAGCGCGGGGGGGGCGCGAGGCTACACCTTC.

CDR3 sequence: CATSGGTGANVLTF. DNA for the CDR3: TGTGCCACCAGTGGCGGGACTGGGGCCAACGTCCTGACTTTC. The chain couples TRBV24-1 to TRBJ2-6, with a possible D match to TRBD2 (6 bases). Germline V gives CDR1 KGHDR, CDR2 SFDVKD. CDR3 length equals 14 residues. V shed 5 bases and J shed 2 bases, with 6 bases lying between them.

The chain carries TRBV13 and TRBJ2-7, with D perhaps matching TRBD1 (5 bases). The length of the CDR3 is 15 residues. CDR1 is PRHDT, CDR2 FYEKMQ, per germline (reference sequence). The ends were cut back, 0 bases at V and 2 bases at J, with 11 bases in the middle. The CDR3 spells CASSLGQGGPYEQYF. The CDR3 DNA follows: TGTGCCAGCAGCTTAGGGCAGGGTGGCCCCTACGAGCAGTACTTC.

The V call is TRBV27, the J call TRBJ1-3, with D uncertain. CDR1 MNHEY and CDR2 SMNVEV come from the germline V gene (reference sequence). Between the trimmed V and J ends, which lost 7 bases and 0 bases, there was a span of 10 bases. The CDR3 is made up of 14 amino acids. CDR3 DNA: TGTGCCAGCAAAATTGGCCTCTCTGGAAACACCATATATTTT. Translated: CASKIGLSGNTIYF.

CDR3 amino acids: CASSAGTSPRDEQFF. Here the CDR3 DNA reads TGCGCCAGCAGCGCGGGGACGAGCCCAAGAGATGAGCAGTTCTTC. The rearrangement uses TRBV5-1 and TRBJ2-1, with D tentatively TRBD2 (6 bases). Trimming cost V 4 bases and J 8 bases, with 19 bases left between them. This CDR3 has 15 residues. The germline gives CDR1 SGHRS, CDR2 YFSETQ.

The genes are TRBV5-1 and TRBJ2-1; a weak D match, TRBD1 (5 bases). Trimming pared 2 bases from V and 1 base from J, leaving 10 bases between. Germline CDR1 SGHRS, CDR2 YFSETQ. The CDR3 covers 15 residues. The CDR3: CASSFTGRSYNEQFF. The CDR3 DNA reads TGCGCCAGCAGCTTTACAGGTCGGTCCTACAATGAGCAGTTCTTC.